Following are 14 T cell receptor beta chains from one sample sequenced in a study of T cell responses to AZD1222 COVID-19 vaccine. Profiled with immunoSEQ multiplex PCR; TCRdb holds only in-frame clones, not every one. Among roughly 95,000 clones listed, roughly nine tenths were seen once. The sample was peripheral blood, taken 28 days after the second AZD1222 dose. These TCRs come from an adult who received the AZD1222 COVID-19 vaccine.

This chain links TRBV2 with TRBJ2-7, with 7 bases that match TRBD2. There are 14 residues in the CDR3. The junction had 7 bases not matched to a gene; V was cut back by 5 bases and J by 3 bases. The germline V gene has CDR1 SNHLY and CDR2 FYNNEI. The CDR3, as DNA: TGTGCCAGCAGTTGGTCAGGGACTAACTACGAGCAGTACTTC. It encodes CASSWSGTNYEQYF.

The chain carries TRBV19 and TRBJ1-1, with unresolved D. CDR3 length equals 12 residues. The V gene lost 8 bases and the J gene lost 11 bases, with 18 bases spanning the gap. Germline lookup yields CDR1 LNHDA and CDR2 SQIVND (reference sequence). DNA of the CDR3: TGTGCCAGTGGATGGAACTTTTTGGGTGCTTTCTTT. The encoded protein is CASGWNFLGAFF.

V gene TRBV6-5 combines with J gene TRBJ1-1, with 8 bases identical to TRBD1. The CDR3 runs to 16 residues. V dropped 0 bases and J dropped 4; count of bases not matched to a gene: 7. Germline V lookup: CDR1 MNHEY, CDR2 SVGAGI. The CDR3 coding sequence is TGTGCCAGCAGTTACTCAAGACAGGGGCTAGGCACTGAAGCTTTCTTT. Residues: CASSYSRQGLGTEAFF.

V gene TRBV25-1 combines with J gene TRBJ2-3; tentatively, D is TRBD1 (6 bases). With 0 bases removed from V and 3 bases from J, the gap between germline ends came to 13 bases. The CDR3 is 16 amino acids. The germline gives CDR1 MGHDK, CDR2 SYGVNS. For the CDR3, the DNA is TGTGCCAGCAGTGAATATAGGCAGGGGCGGACAGATACGCAGTATTTT. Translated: CASSEYRQGRTDTQYF.

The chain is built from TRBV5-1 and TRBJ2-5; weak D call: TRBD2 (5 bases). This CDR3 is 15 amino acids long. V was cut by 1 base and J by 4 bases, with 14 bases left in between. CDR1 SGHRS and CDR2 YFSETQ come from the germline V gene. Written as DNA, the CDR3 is TGCGCCAGCAGCTTGACGGGGTTTCTATCAGAGACCCAGTACTTC. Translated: CASSLTGFLSETQYF.

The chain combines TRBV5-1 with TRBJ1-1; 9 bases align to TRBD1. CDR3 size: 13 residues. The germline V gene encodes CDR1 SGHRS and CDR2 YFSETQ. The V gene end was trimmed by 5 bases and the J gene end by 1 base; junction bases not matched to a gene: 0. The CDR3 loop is CASRGQGNTEAFF. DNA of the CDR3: TGCGCCAGCAGGGGACAGGGGAACACTGAAGCTTTCTTT. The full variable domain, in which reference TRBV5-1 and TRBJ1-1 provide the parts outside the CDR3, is KAGVTQTPRYLIKTRGQQVTLSCSPISGHRSVSWYQQTPGQGLQFLFEYFSETQRNKGNFPGRFSGRQFSNSRSEMNVSTLELGDSALYLCASRGQGNTEAFFGQGTRLTVV.

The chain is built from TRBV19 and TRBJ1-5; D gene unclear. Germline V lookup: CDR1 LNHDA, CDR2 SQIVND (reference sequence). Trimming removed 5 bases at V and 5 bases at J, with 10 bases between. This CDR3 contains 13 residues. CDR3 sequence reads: CASSDPADQPQHF. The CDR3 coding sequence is TGTGCCAGTAGTGACCCTGCCGATCAGCCCCAGCATTTT. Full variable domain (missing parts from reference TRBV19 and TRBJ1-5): DGGITQSPKYLFRKEGQNVTLSCEQNLNHDAMYWYRQDPGQGLRLIYYSQIVNDFQKGDIAEGYSVSREKKESFPLTVTSAQKNPTAFYLCASSDPADQPQHFGDGTRLSIL.

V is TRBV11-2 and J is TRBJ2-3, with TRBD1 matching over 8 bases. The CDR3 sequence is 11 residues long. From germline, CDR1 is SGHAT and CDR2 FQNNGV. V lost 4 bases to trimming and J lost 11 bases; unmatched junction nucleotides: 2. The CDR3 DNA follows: TGTGCCAGCAGCTCCGGACAGGGGCAGTATTTT. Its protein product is CASSSGQGQYF.

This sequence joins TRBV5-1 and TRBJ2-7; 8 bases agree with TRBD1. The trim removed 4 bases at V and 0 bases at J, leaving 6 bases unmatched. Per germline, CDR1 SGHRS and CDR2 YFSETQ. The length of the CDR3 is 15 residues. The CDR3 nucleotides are TGCGCCAGCAGCCTCGGGACAGGCGACTCCTACGAGCAGTACTTC. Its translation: CASSLGTGDSYEQYF.

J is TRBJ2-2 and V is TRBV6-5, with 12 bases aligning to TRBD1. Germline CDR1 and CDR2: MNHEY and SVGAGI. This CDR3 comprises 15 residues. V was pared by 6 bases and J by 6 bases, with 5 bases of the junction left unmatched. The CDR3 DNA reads TGTGCCAGCAGAGCGGGACAGGGGGCCGCCGGGGAGCTGTTTTTT. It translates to CASRAGQGAAGELFF.

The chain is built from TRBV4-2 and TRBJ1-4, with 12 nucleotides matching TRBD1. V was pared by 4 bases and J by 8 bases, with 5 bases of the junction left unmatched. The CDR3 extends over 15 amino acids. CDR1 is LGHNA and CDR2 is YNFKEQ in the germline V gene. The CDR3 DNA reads TGTGCCAGCAGCCCGGGACAGGGGGCGCGGGAAAAACTGTTTTTT. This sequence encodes CASSPGQGAREKLFF.

CDR3 loop: CASSLLGTGRTEAFF. The CDR3 region has the DNA TGTGCCAGCAGCTTACTAGGGACAGGGAGAACTGAAGCTTTCTTT. V gene TRBV7-2 combines with J gene TRBJ1-1; 9 positions match TRBD1. CDR1 and CDR2 (germline): SGHTA, FQGNSA. There are 15 residues in the CDR3. The ends lost 2 bases at V and 5 bases at J; junction bases unmatched: 6.

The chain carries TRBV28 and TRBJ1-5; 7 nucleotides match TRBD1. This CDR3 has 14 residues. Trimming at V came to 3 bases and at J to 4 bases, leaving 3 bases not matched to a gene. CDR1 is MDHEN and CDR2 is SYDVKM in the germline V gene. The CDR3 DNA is TGTGCCAGCAGTTTCCAGGGGGATAATCAGCCCCAGCATTTT. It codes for CASSFQGDNQPQHF.

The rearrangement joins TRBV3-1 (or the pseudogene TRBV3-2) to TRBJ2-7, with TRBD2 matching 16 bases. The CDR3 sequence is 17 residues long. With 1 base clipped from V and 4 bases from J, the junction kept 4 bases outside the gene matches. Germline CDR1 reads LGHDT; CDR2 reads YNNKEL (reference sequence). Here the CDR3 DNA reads TGTGCCAGCAGCCAAGGCCCGGGACTAGCGGGGGGGTACGAGCAGTACTTC. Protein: CASSQGPGLAGGYEQYF.